A single sample is the source of the 5 T cell receptor beta chains below, sequenced in a study of cytomegalovirus exposure and HLA in healthy donors. TCRdb keeps only in-frame clones here, not all; method: immunoSEQ multiplex PCR. The sample has roughly 140,000 clones, almost 90% seen once. The sample was PBMCs. Receptors were obtained from a woman younger than 35 in good health and CMV-seropositive.

J is TRBJ1-1 and V is TRBV6-5; a weak D match, TRBD1 (5 bases). Per the germline V gene, CDR1 is MNHEY and CDR2 is SVGAGI. Trimming cost V 5 bases and J 1 base, with 14 bases left between them. CDR3 length: 15 residues. This CDR3 reads CASSHRRGGNTEAFF. The CDR3 DNA sequence: TGTGCCAGCAGTCATAGGCGGGGCGGGAACACTGAAGCTTTCTTT.

The V call is TRBV13, the J call TRBJ2-3; D possibly corresponds to TRBD1 (5 bases). The germline V gene encodes CDR1 PRHDT and CDR2 FYEKMQ (reference sequence). Trimming left V 3 bases short and J 2 bases short, with 9 bases between. CDR3 size: 14 residues. This chain's CDR3 is CASSLGGATDTQYF. CDR3 nucleotide sequence: TGTGCCAGCAGCTTGGGTGGGGCCACAGATACGCAGTATTTT.

The genes are TRBV19 and TRBJ2-2; D perhaps matches TRBD2 (6 bases). Germline V CDR1 and CDR2: LNHDA, SQIVND (reference sequence). CDR3 length equals 14 residues. Trimming stripped 9 bases from V and 4 bases from J, with 15 bases between. The CDR3 sequence is CASDGRGGTGELFF. CDR3 sequence (DNA): TGTGCCAGCGACGGGCGGGGCGGCACCGGGGAGCTGTTTTTT.

The chain carries TRBV11-2 and TRBJ2-1; TRBD2 might be the D (5 bases). The ends were cut back, 7 bases at V and 9 bases at J, with 19 bases in the middle. The CDR3 loop spans 14 amino acids. The V gene's germline CDR1 is SGHAT and CDR2 FQNNGV. CDR3 region: CASMSYGLQGEQFF. CDR3 bases: TGTGCCAGCATGTCATATGGACTTCAAGGTGAGCAGTTCTTC.

This clone has only a few counts. The J gene is TRBJ2-2, the V gene TRBV18, with TRBD1 matching 8 bases. CDR3 size: 15 residues. Unmatched junction bases numbered 4, after V lost 3 bases and J lost 4 bases. The germline V gene encodes CDR1 KGHSH and CDR2 LQKENI. The CDR3 is CASSPFGQGTGELFF. DNA of the CDR3: TGTGCCAGCTCACCTTTTGGACAGGGCACCGGGGAGCTGTTTTTT.